The next 20 T cell receptor beta chains were all read from a single sample in a study of blood T cell repertoires in COVID-19. The repertoire was sequenced with immunoSEQ multiplex PCR; TCRdb's copy has only in-frame clones and lacks some. The table shows 110,000 or so clones, with around 84% occurring only once. Sequenced input: peripheral blood. The receptors stem from a woman aged 40-49 years with acute or convalescent COVID-19.

The chain employs TRBV18 and TRBJ2-7; 10 nucleotides align to TRBD1. Germline assignment: CDR1 KGHSH and CDR2 LQKENI. The CDR3 contains 13 residues. V gave up 5 bases and J gave up 8 bases; unmatched junction bases: 6. For the CDR3, the DNA is TGTGCCAGCTCAACGACAGGGGGCCCGCAGCAGTACTTC. This sequence encodes CASSTTGGPQQYF.

The chain has TRBV30 and TRBJ2-7; D is uncertain. The V gene's germline CDR1 is GTSNPN and CDR2 SVGIG (reference sequence). With 4 bases removed from V and 7 bases from J, the gap between germline ends came to 11 bases. CDR3 length: 11 amino acids. CDR3 sequence reads: CAWTGHGEQYF. For the CDR3, the DNA is TGTGCCTGGACAGGCCATGGGGAGCAGTACTTC.

The J gene is TRBJ2-1, the V gene TRBV19; TRBD2 agrees at 9 bases. The V gene end was trimmed by 10 bases and the J gene end by 4 bases; junction bases not matched to a gene: 8. This CDR3 contains 14 residues. Germline V gene lookup returns CDR1 LNHDA and CDR2 SQIVND (reference sequence). In DNA form, the CDR3 reads TGTGCCACCGATAGCGGGGGCAAATACAATGAGCAGTTCTTC. Protein: CATDSGGKYNEQFF. The full variable domain, with the rest looked up from reference TRBV19 and TRBJ2-1, is DGGITQSPKYLFRKEGQNVTLSCEQNLNHDAMYWYRQDPGQGLRLIYYSQIVNDFQKGDIAEGYSVSREKKESFPLTVTSAQKNPTAFYLCATDSGGKYNEQFFGPGTRLTVL.

The chain has TRBV6-1 and TRBJ1-3; D is perhaps TRBD1 (6 bases). CDR3 length equals 19 residues. The V end lost 2 bases, the J end lost 5 bases, and 25 bases lay between the germline ends. The germline CDR1 and CDR2 sequences are MNHNS and SASEGT. The CDR3: CASSEHPGGGGGPRNTIYF. DNA for the CDR3: TGTGCCAGCAGTGAACATCCGGGGGGAGGAGGGGGACCGAGAAACACCATATATTTT.

With respect to this clone: Other DNA sequences in the same sample also yield this CDR3. The genes are TRBV30 and TRBJ1-1; possible D gene TRBD1, 5 bases. Germline lookup yields CDR1 GTSNPN and CDR2 SVGIG (reference sequence). The CDR3 contains 13 residues. With 2 bases removed from V and 1 base from J, the gap between germline ends came to 8 bases. CDR3 protein: CAWSRQGNTEAFF. The CDR3 coding sequence is TGTGCCTGGAGTCGTCAGGGGAACACTGAAGCTTTCTTT.

The chain has TRBV5-8 and TRBJ1-5; TRBD1 aligns across 10 bases. The CDR3 loop spans 17 amino acids. Trimming took 4 bases from V and 2 from J; bases not matched to a gene: 9. CDR1 SGHTS and CDR2 YDEGEE come from the germline V gene. The CDR3: CASSPGTGASGNQPQHF. The CDR3 DNA sequence: TGTGCCAGCAGCCCCGGGACAGGGGCGTCCGGCAATCAGCCCCAGCATTTT.

In this sample, this clone turned up once. The chain recombines TRBV13 with TRBJ2-7; 12 nucleotides agree with TRBD2. The CDR3 is 16 amino acids. The junction had 8 bases not matched to a gene; V was cut back by 6 bases and J by 2 bases. From germline, CDR1 is PRHDT and CDR2 FYEKMQ (reference sequence). The CDR3 loop is CASRKELAGGAYEQYF. In DNA form, the CDR3 reads TGTGCCAGCAGGAAAGAACTAGCGGGGGGAGCCTACGAGCAGTACTTC.

V and J are TRBV12-3 or TRBV12-4 and TRBJ1-1; D is ambiguous. Trimming took 1 base from V and 9 from J, leaving 6 bases between them. This CDR3 has 11 amino acids. CDR3 region: CASSLGTQAFF. The CDR3 DNA sequence: TGTGCCAGCAGTTTAGGTACACAAGCTTTCTTT.

The V and J genes are TRBV4-3 and TRBJ2-7, with TRBD1 as a possible D gene (5 bases). Germline V CDR1 and CDR2: LGHNA, YSLEER. Trimming stripped 5 bases from V and 5 bases from J, with 19 bases between. CDR3 length: 15 amino acids. CDR3 amino acids: CASSAQPGFPNEQYF. The DNA of the CDR3 is TGCGCCAGCAGCGCCCAACCAGGGTTCCCCAACGAGCAGTACTTC.

This chain links TRBV6-2 or TRBV6-3 with TRBJ2-1; a possible D gene is TRBD1 (6 bases). This CDR3 region has 14 residues. The V gene lost 6 bases and the J gene lost 1 base, with 10 bases spanning the gap. CDR1 is MNHEY, CDR2 SVGEGT, per germline. The CDR3 DNA reads TGTGCCAGCAGCCGACAGGAGTCCTACAATGAGCAGTTCTTC. This sequence encodes CASSRQESYNEQFF.

V usage is TRBV7-2 and J usage is TRBJ2-3; no clear D. From germline, CDR1 is SGHTA and CDR2 FQGNSA. This CDR3 contains 11 residues. V lost 5 bases to trimming and J lost 9 bases, with 9 bases between them. CDR3 residues: CASSGAGTQYF. The CDR3 nucleotides are TGTGCCAGCAGCGGCGCAGGAACGCAGTATTTT.

The V call is TRBV9, the J call TRBJ1-5; 7 bases align to TRBD1. Per the germline V gene, CDR1 is SGDLS and CDR2 is YYNGEE. J lost 4 bases, V lost 3 bases, and 10 bases had no gene match. This CDR3 is 16 amino acids long. The DNA of the CDR3 is TGTGCCAGCAGCGGCCGGGGACAGCCCATTAATCAGCCCCAGCATTTT. Encoded protein: CASSGRGQPINQPQHF.

The V call is TRBV19, the J call TRBJ2-3; tentative D call: TRBD1 (5 bases). This CDR3 contains 15 residues. CDR1 and CDR2 from the germline V gene are LNHDA and SQIVND (reference sequence). The V end lost 5 bases, the J end lost 4 bases, and 16 bases lay between the germline ends. CDR3 DNA sequence: TGTGCCAGTAGTCCTCGGTGGGGCCTCCCAGATACGCAGTATTTT. This encodes CASSPRWGLPDTQYF.

The rearrangement joins TRBV5-1 to TRBJ2-3; 7 bases match TRBD2. The germline gives CDR1 SGHRS, CDR2 YFSETQ. J gave up 3 bases and V 2 bases, and 9 bases lay outside the gene matches. The CDR3 totals 16 residues. The chain's CDR3 is CASSFVPGGATDTQYF. DNA of the CDR3: TGCGCCAGCAGCTTCGTCCCGGGGGGAGCTACAGATACGCAGTATTTT.

This chain joins TRBV4-1 and TRBJ1-1; TRBD1 matches 8 bases. With 4 bases clipped from V and 2 bases from J, the junction kept 3 bases outside the gene matches. The CDR3 loop spans 14 amino acids. CDR1 MGHRA and CDR2 YSYEKL come from the germline V gene. CDR3 residues: CASSRGQGNTEAFF. CDR3 bases: TGCGCCAGCAGCCGAGGACAGGGCAACACTGAAGCTTTCTTT.

V usage is TRBV9 and J usage is TRBJ1-6, with D possibly being TRBD1 (5 bases). Germline CDR1 and CDR2: SGDLS and YYNGEE. Deletions cut 0 bases from V and 8 bases from J, with 12 bases between. This CDR3 is 15 amino acids long. CDR3 sequence reads: CASSVGRATYSPLHF. In DNA form, the CDR3 reads TGTGCCAGCAGCGTAGGCAGGGCCACCTATTCACCCCTCCACTTT.

The chain recombines TRBV18 with TRBJ1-2; TRBD1 agrees at 8 bases. After removal of 4 bases from V and 8 bases from J, the junction contained 3 bases not matched to a gene. The CDR3 has 12 amino acids. Germline values: CDR1 KGHSH, CDR2 LQKENI. CDR3 residues: CASSLDRGGYTF. CDR3 bases: TGTGCCAGCTCACTAGACAGGGGCGGCTACACCTTC.

The chain links TRBV21-1 to TRBJ1-1; the listed D gene, TRBD1, was not tested against the DNA. TRBV21-1 is a documented pseudogene. The CDR3 totals 13 residues. CDR3 protein: CASSDLTGAEAFF. The CDR3 DNA is TGTGCCAGCAGCGACCTCACAGGGGCTGAAGCTTTCTTT.

The chain combines TRBV27 with TRBJ2-7; 9 nucleotides match TRBD2. Trimming at V came to 5 bases and at J to 5 bases, leaving 13 bases not matched to a gene. The CDR3 is 16 amino acids. Germline V lookup: CDR1 MNHEY, CDR2 SMNVEV (reference sequence). DNA of the CDR3: TGTGCCAGCAGTCCATCCTCCGGGACTAGCTTCCACGAGCAGTACTTC. Translated: CASSPSSGTSFHEQYF.

The chain has TRBV7-3 and TRBJ2-3, with 12 bases identical to TRBD2. The CDR3 is 17 amino acids. The V gene's germline CDR1 is SGHTA and CDR2 FQGTGA. With 3 bases clipped from V and 6 bases from J, the junction kept 10 bases outside the gene matches. This CDR3 reads CASSLRRPSGGDDTQYF. The CDR3 DNA follows: TGTGCCAGCAGCTTGAGGCGGCCTAGCGGGGGGGATGATACGCAGTATTTT.